The 28 T cell receptor beta chains in this list originate from one sample, sequenced in a study of TET2 disruption in CD19-targeted CAR T cells. Treatment here: autologous CTL019 cells: CD19 CAR with 4-1BB and CD3 zeta domains. Measured with immunoSEQ multiplex PCR; TCRdb has only the in-frame clones, and not every one. The table counts some 2,100 clones; 15% to 20% lies in the top ten. These receptors' targets are unknown. The sample here was CD8+ T cells sorted from cultured blood T cells, taken for CD19 CAR T cell therapy. These receptors were collected from a man between 70 and 80 years old with chronic lymphocytic leukemia.

In terms of frequency, this clone is medium-sized. The CDR3 is cut off 3 residues early in the read; its end comes from the germline J gene. This chain connects TRBV29-1 to TRBJ2-5, with 8 nucleotides matching TRBD2. The ends lost 7 bases at V and 5 bases at J; junction bases unmatched: 15. This CDR3 spans 15 amino acids. The germline CDR1 and CDR2 sequences are SQVTM and ANQGSEA. The CDR3 bases that were read are TGCAGCGCTCCTGTGGGCGGGGGGAGGAGGGAGACC. Translated, it gives CSAPVGGGRRET. The complete CDR3 reads CSAPVGGGRRETQYF.

This clone is identified as medium-sized (0.01 to 0.1%) from frequency. Read data end 3 residues before the CDR3 end; the end is taken from the germline J gene. V usage is TRBV28 and J usage is TRBJ2-7; TRBD1 might be the D (6 bases). V lost 3 bases, J lost 5 bases, and 14 bases lay in between. Germline V gene data show CDR1 as MDHEN and CDR2 as SYDVKM. The CDR3 is 14 amino acids. CDR3: CASSLGRGVNEQYF. The sequenced part of the CDR3 DNA is TGTGCCAGCAGTTTGGGCAGGGGAGTAAACGAG.

This clone shows up as medium-sized by frequency. The read is 3 residues too short to cover the CDR3 end, so that end is filled in from the germline J gene. The chain combines TRBV20-1 with TRBJ2-2; TRBD2 aligns across 13 bases. Germline V CDR1 and CDR2: DFQATT, SNEGSKA (reference sequence). V dropped 5 bases and J dropped 3; count of bases not matched to a gene: 9. The CDR3 is 17 residues long. CDR3 in amino acids: CSALKTSGGIYTGELFF. The sequenced CDR3 bases are TGCAGTGCTTTAAAGACTAGCGGGGGGATTTACACCGGGGAG.

This clone is identified as medium-sized from frequency. The read gets to within 3 residues of the CDR3 end, and the germline J gene fills in the rest. V is TRBV7-6 and J is TRBJ2-1; 9 nucleotides match TRBD2. Germline values: CDR1 SGHVS, CDR2 FNYEAQ. The ends lost 0 bases at V and 7 bases at J; junction bases unmatched: 4. There are 15 residues in the CDR3. The covered CDR3 bases are TGTGCCAGCAGCTTAGCTAGCGGGGGAGGGAATGAG. Its translation is CASSLASGGGNE. In full, the CDR3 is CASSLASGGGNEQFF. The full variable domain, its missing parts supplied by reference TRBV7-6 and TRBJ2-1, is GAGVSQSPRYKVTKRGQDVALRCDPISGHVSLYWYRQALGQGPEFLTYFNYEAQQDKSGLPNDRFSAERPEGSISTLTIQRTEQRDSAMYRCASSLASGGGNEQFFGPGTRLTVL.

This clone shows up as large by frequency. The CDR3 goes on 3 residues after the read ends, and that part is filled in from the germline J gene. V is TRBV7-6 and J is TRBJ1-2; D is unresolved. Germline V gene lookup returns CDR1 SGHVS and CDR2 FNYEAQ. This CDR3 has 13 residues. Incomplete CDR3 DNA: TGTGCCAGCAGCTTAGAGGATAGGGTGGGC. Its translation: CASSLEDRVG. The whole CDR3 protein is CASSLEDRVGYTF.

This clone is identified as medium-sized from frequency. The DNA ends 3 residues before the CDR3 does, and the rest of the CDR3 is filled in from the germline J gene. V and J are TRBV28 and TRBJ2-7, with 7 bases aligning to TRBD2. Germline V gene lookup returns CDR1 MDHEN and CDR2 SYDVKM. Trimming at V came to 2 bases and at J to 5 bases, leaving 9 bases not matched to a gene. The CDR3 runs 15 residues. The CDR3 is CASSLSFGTNNEQYF. Partial CDR3 DNA: TGTGCCAGCAGTTTAAGTTTCGGGACTAATAACGAG. Variable domain in full (rest from reference TRBV28 and TRBJ2-7): DVKVTQSSRYLVKRTGEKVFLECVQDMDHENMFWYRQDPGLGLRLIYFSYDVKMKEKGDIPEGYSVSREKKERFSLILESASTNQTSMYLCASSLSFGTNNEQYFGPGTRLTVT.

This clone counts as medium-sized by frequency. From the germline J gene comes the end of the CDR3, since the read stops 3 residues before it. The rearrangement joins TRBV19 to TRBJ2-7, with 8 positions matching TRBD2. Germline lookup yields CDR1 LNHDA and CDR2 SQIVND (reference sequence). The CDR3 is 15 amino acids. V was pared by 4 bases and J by 3 bases, with 8 bases of the junction left unmatched. The CDR3 sequence is CASSTLADPFYEQYF. Partial CDR3 DNA: TGTGCCAGTAGTACACTAGCGGATCCCTTCTACGAG.

As concerns this clone: The read ends 3 residues early relative to the CDR3; the germline J gene fills the gap. This rearrangement joins TRBV7-8 to TRBJ1-2, with 9 bases fitting TRBD1. Germline CDR1 and CDR2: SGHVS and FQNEAQ. CDR3 length: 15 amino acids. CDR3: CASSAPGTGPDTYTF. CDR3 DNA, as far as it was read: TGTGCCAGCAGCGCCCCCGGGACAGGGCCAGATACC.

This clone counts as medium-sized by frequency. The sequenced fragment ends 3 residues before the CDR3 boundary, so the rest is inferred from the germline J gene. The chain couples TRBV12-3 or TRBV12-4 to TRBJ2-1; D not certain. CDR3 length: 14 amino acids. V shed 1 base and J shed 9 bases, with 13 bases lying between them. CDR3 residues: CASSLVQPISEQFF. The covered CDR3 bases are TGTGCCAGCAGTTTAGTCCAACCGATCAGTGAG.

With regard to this clone: The DNA ends 3 residues before the CDR3 does, and the rest of the CDR3 is filled in from the germline J gene. V gene TRBV19 combines with J gene TRBJ1-1, with 10 bases matching TRBD1. The CDR3 is 15 residues long. Germline V lookup: CDR1 LNHDA, CDR2 SQIVND (reference sequence). CDR3 DNA, as far as it was read: TGTGCCAGTAGTGTGACAGGGGGCGGTTTGGAGACA. Its protein is CASSVTGGGLET. The whole CDR3 sequence is CASSVTGGGLETAFF. Full variable domain (rest looked up from reference TRBV19 and TRBJ1-1): DGGITQSPKYLFRKEGQNVTLSCEQNLNHDAMYWYRQDPGQGLRLIYYSQIVNDFQKGDIAEGYSVSREKKESFPLTVTSAQKNPTAFYLCASSVTGGGLETAFFGQGTRLTVV.

This clone shows up as medium-sized by frequency. The CDR3 goes on 3 residues after the read ends, and that part is filled in from the germline J gene. This rearrangement joins TRBV18 to TRBJ2-7; TRBD2 might be the D (7 bases). The CDR3 consists of 15 residues. Per the germline V gene, CDR1 is KGHSH and CDR2 is LQKENI. The germline V and J ends were trimmed by 3 bases and 2 bases, with 14 bases remaining between them. Partial CDR3 DNA: TGTGCCAGCTCACCCCTGGGGGGGCCTCCCTACGAG. It codes for CASSPLGGPPYE. The CDR3 in its entirety is CASSPLGGPPYEQYF.

A word on this clone: The missing CDR3 end, 3 residues past where the read stops, is filled in from the germline J gene. The chain has TRBV20-1 and TRBJ2-7, with a weak D call TRBD1 (6 bases). CDR3 length equals 12 residues. Germline CDR1 and CDR2: DFQATT and SNEGSKA (reference sequence). Deletions cut 5 bases from V and 4 bases from J, with 12 bases between. The sequenced CDR3 bases are TGCAGTGCTTCAGGGGAAAGGTACGAG. Protein: CSASGERYE. The CDR3 in its entirety is CSASGERYEQYF.

As concerns this clone: The read gets to within 3 residues of the CDR3 end, and the germline J gene fills in the rest. V usage is TRBV28 and J usage is TRBJ1-2; weak D call: TRBD1 (6 bases). This CDR3 is built from 14 residues. CDR1 and CDR2 (germline): MDHEN, SYDVKM. CDR3 residues: CASSHTVGAYGYTF. The sequenced CDR3 bases are TGTGCCAGCAGCCATACAGTGGGGGCTTACGGC.

This clone is deemed medium-sized by its frequency. With the read ending 3 residues before the CDR3 end, the germline J gene is used to fill in that end. The V gene is TRBV6-2 or TRBV6-3, the J gene TRBJ2-7, with TRBD1 matching over 8 bases. J gave up 2 bases and V 7 bases, and 10 bases lay outside the gene matches. The CDR3 is 15 amino acids. Germline-derived CDR1 and CDR2 are MNHEY and SVGEGT. CDR3 bases read: TGTGCCAGCAACGACAGGGGCACCACCCCCTACGAG. Its protein is CASNDRGTTPYE. The whole CDR3 is CASNDRGTTPYEQYF.

About this clone itself: The read stops 3 residues short of the end of the CDR3; the missing end is completed from the germline J gene. The V call is TRBV9, the J call TRBJ2-7; 8 bases agree with TRBD1. Per germline, CDR1 SGDLS and CDR2 YYNGEE. Trimming removed 4 bases from V and 5 bases from J; junction bases left unmatched: 11. This CDR3 has 15 amino acids. The sequenced CDR3 bases are TGTGCCAGCAGCCTCTCGAGCAGGGGGCTGAACGAG. Translated, it gives CASSLSSRGLNE. The full CDR3 protein reads CASSLSSRGLNEQYF.

This clone registers medium-sized (0.01 to 0.1%) by frequency. Read coverage stops 3 residues before the CDR3 terminus; the germline J gene supplies the remainder. The rearrangement uses TRBV29-1 and TRBJ2-1; weak D call: TRBD1 (5 bases). This CDR3 spans 14 amino acids. The germline CDR1 and CDR2 sequences are SQVTM and ANQGSEA. The V and J ends lost 4 bases and 5 bases respectively, with 15 bases between them. The sequenced part of the CDR3 DNA is TGCAGCGTTGGGCACAACGCGGACAACAATGAG. Translating it yields CSVGHNADNNE. The whole CDR3 protein is CSVGHNADNNEQFF.

Concerning this clone itself: Read data end 3 residues before the CDR3 end; the end is taken from the germline J gene. The genes are TRBV10-1 and TRBJ1-1, with D tentatively TRBD1 (5 bases). The CDR3 consists of 18 residues. Looked up from germline, CDR1 is WNHNN and CDR2 is SYGVQD (reference sequence). The part of the CDR3 DNA that was read is TGCGCCAGCAGTGAGTCGTCCAGCGGGGCCCTCTCGAGGGATACG. It yields the protein CASSESSSGALSRDT. The full CDR3 protein reads CASSESSSGALSRDTAFF.

Judged by frequency, this clone is large. Read data end 3 residues before the CDR3 end; the end is taken from the germline J gene. The V call is TRBV7-6, the J call TRBJ2-6, with 8 bases lining up with TRBD2. Trimming cost V 5 bases and J 5 bases; bases outside gene matches: 8. The CDR3 consists of 16 residues. The germline V gene has CDR1 SGHVS and CDR2 FNYEAQ. The CDR3 sequence: CASSPGGLERANVLTF. Incomplete CDR3 DNA: TGTGCCAGCAGCCCGGGGGGGCTAGAGAGGGCCAACGTC. The complete variable domain, with remaining parts taken from reference TRBV7-6 and TRBJ2-6, reads GAGVSQSPRYKVTKRGQDVALRCDPISGHVSLYWYRQALGQGPEFLTYFNYEAQQDKSGLPNDRFSAERPEGSISTLTIQRTEQRDSAMYRCASSPGGLERANVLTFGAGSRLTVL.

Comments on this clone: The sequence runs out 3 residues before the end of the CDR3; the remainder is reconstructed from the germline J gene. The chain combines TRBV12-3 or TRBV12-4 with TRBJ2-4; D might be TRBD1 (6 bases). Trimming removed 6 bases at V and 6 bases at J, with 15 bases between. This CDR3 spans 14 amino acids. The part of the CDR3 DNA that was read is TGTGCCAGCAGCTCACAGGGTATTGGAAACATT. Translated, it gives CASSSQGIGNI. The full CDR3 is CASSSQGIGNIQYF.

This clone is called medium-sized (0.01 to 0.1%) based on its frequency. The read falls 3 residues short of the CDR3 end, and the missing part is taken from the germline J gene. The rearrangement uses TRBV14 and TRBJ2-5; 10 bases are shared with TRBD1. The CDR3 contains 19 residues. After removal of 3 bases from V and 2 bases from J, the junction contained 15 bases not matched to a gene. Per the germline V gene, CDR1 is SGHDN and CDR2 is FVKESK. CDR3 region: CASSQGQGHLPLRQETQYF. The part of the CDR3 DNA that was read is TGTGCCAGCAGCCAGGGACAGGGGCACCTTCCACTCCGTCAAGAGACC.

Comments on this clone: The read comes to an end 3 residues before the CDR3 does, leaving the germline J gene to fill in the end. J is TRBJ2-7 and V is TRBV12-3 or TRBV12-4, with 8 bases matching TRBD1. The V gene end was trimmed by 4 bases and the J gene end by 2 bases; junction bases not matched to a gene: 4. The CDR3 extends over 14 amino acids. The sequenced part of the CDR3 DNA is TGTGCCAGCAGTTACCCAGGGGGCGCCTACGAG. It specifies CASSYPGGAYE. The complete CDR3 protein is CASSYPGGAYEQYF.

With regard to this clone: From the germline J gene comes the end of the CDR3, since the read stops 3 residues before it. V gene TRBV9 combines with J gene TRBJ1-5; possible D gene TRBD1, 5 bases. V shed 4 bases and J shed 3 bases, with 11 bases lying between them. The CDR3 is 14 residues long. Germline CDR1 and CDR2: SGDLS and YYNGEE. The part of the CDR3 DNA that was read is TGTGCCAGCAGCCCCGCAGGGTCCAATCAGCCC. Encoded protein: CASSPAGSNQP. The whole CDR3 is CASSPAGSNQPQHF.

This clone ranks as medium-sized in terms of frequency. Sequencing ends 3 residues short of the CDR3 end; the germline J gene provides the rest. The V gene is TRBV29-1, the J gene TRBJ2-3; the match to TRBD1 covers 9 bases. The ends lost 3 bases at V and 1 base at J; junction bases unmatched: 8. The CDR3 has 16 residues. Germline loops: CDR1 SQVTM, CDR2 ANQGSEA. CDR3 loop: CSVDPGQGGGTDTQYF. The CDR3 DNA, read in part, is TGCAGCGTTGACCCGGGACAGGGAGGCGGCACAGATACG.

This clone ranks as large in terms of frequency. The CDR3 goes on 3 residues after the read ends, and that part is filled in from the germline J gene. The chain employs TRBV7-8 and TRBJ2-7; D may be TRBD1 (5 bases). Germline lookup yields CDR1 SGHVS and CDR2 FQNEAQ. Trimming removed 2 bases from V and 3 bases from J, with 8 bases in between. The CDR3 contains 13 residues. The CDR3: CASSLPDSYEQYF. CDR3 bases read: TGTGCCAGCAGCTTACCTGACAGCTACGAG.

Frequency places this clone as medium-sized. The read falls 3 residues short of the CDR3 end, and the missing part is taken from the germline J gene. This chain uses TRBV7-2 with TRBJ2-1; 7 bases agree with TRBD1. Germline CDR1 reads SGHTA; CDR2 reads FQGNSA. V dropped 6 bases and J dropped 9; count of bases not matched to a gene: 11. The CDR3 runs to 14 residues. Here the CDR3 reads CASSRTGTEGEQFF. The covered CDR3 bases are TGTGCCAGCAGTAGAACCGGGACAGAGGGTGAG. Based on the CDR3 plus reference TRBV7-2 and TRBJ2-1, the full variable domain is GAGVSQSPSNKVTEKGKDVELRCDPISGHTALYWYRQSLGQGLEFLIYFQGNSAPDKSGLPSDRFSAERTGGSVSTLTIQRTQQEDSAVYLCASSRTGTEGEQFFGPGTRLTVL.

Measured by frequency, this clone is medium-sized. The DNA ends 3 residues before the CDR3 does, and the rest of the CDR3 is filled in from the germline J gene. This sequence joins TRBV12-3 or TRBV12-4 and TRBJ2-7; 10 bases agree with TRBD1. Unmatched junction bases numbered 10, after V lost 6 bases and J lost 5 bases. The CDR3 totals 15 residues. CDR3 residues: CASSLGTGAINEQYF. CDR3 bases read: TGTGCCAGCAGCCTCGGGACAGGGGCTATAAACGAG.

Details on this clone: The read ends 3 residues before the CDR3 terminus; that terminus is restored from the germline J gene. The genes are TRBV20-1 and TRBJ2-5, with TRBD2 as a possible D gene (6 bases). The length of the CDR3 is 13 residues. Trimming left V 6 bases short and J 5 bases short, with 16 bases between. Germline V lookup: CDR1 DFQATT, CDR2 SNEGSKA (reference sequence). The CDR3 bases that were read are TGCAGTGCCCCGGGCGGCGGGGTCGAGACC. It encodes CSAPGGGVET. The complete CDR3 reads CSAPGGGVETQYF.

The sequenced part of the CDR3 DNA is TGTGCCAGCAGTGGGGGGGCCATGAACACTGAA. Encoded protein: CASSGGAMNTE. The entire CDR3 protein reads CASSGGAMNTEAFF. The chain couples TRBV12-3 or TRBV12-4 to TRBJ1-1; D might be TRBD1 (6 bases). The sequenced fragment ends 3 residues before the CDR3 boundary, so the rest is inferred from the germline J gene. V lost 5 bases and J 0 bases, leaving 10 bases between the germline ends. The CDR3 has 14 residues.